This is a list of T cell receptor beta chains from one sample in a study of blood T cell repertoires in COVID-19. Assay used: immunoSEQ multiplex PCR; TCRdb lists only in-frame clones, some missing. Counted here are about 87,000 clones, approximately 85% occurring once; the ten biggest clones make up approximately 3%. Sequencing input: peripheral blood. The receptor set was obtained from a woman older than 75 with COVID-19, enrolled during active disease. CDR3s include the opening cysteine and the closing phenylalanine or tryptophan. The D gene is left open where the match is weak. Rows give clone size only sometimes, using once, few, many, or a class for an expanded clone.

CASSHTPGQRYEQYF,TGCGCCAGCAGCCATACCCCGGGACAGAGATACGAGCAGTACTTC,TRBD1,TRBJ2-7,.,TRBV4-1
CASSLYGTGHNSPLHF,TGTGCCAGCAGTTTATATGGGACAGGGCATAATTCACCCCTCCACTTT,TRBD1,TRBJ1-6,.,TRBV28
CASSPGTGGSLSSYEQYF,TGCGCCAGCAGCCCCGGGACAGGTGGATCCCTAAGCTCCTACGAGCAGTACTTC,TRBD1,TRBJ2-7,.,TRBV5-1
CASAGGNSYEQYF,TGTGCCAGCGCGGGGGGCAACTCCTACGAGCAGTACTTC,TRBD2,TRBJ2-7,once,TRBV12-3/TRBV12-4
CSVERTGGTEAFF,TGCAGCGTTGAAAGGACAGGCGGCACTGAAGCTTTCTTT,TRBD1,TRBJ1-1,.,TRBV29-1
CASRRGQGVETQYF,TGCGCCTCCCGCCGAGGGCAGGGGGTTGAGACCCAGTACTTC,TRBD1,TRBJ2-5,few,TRBV10-1
CASSRDRQAYEQYF,TGTGCCAGCAGCCGGGACAGGCAAGCCTACGAGCAGTACTTC,TRBD1,TRBJ2-7,.,TRBV7-2
CASSNYPPGAEAFF,TGTGCCAGTAGTAACTACCCCCCGGGAGCTGAAGCTTTCTTT,.,TRBJ1-1,once,TRBV19
CASSRYRAMDTEAFF,TGTGCCAGCAGCCGGTACAGGGCGATGGACACTGAAGCTTTCTTT,.,TRBJ1-1,.,TRBV11-2
CASSFSDSVQPQHF,TGTGCCAGCAGTTTCTCGGACAGCGTTCAGCCCCAGCATTTT,.,TRBJ1-5,.,TRBV28
CASSLTIANPPDTQYF,TGTGCTAGCAGCTTAACCATAGCGAACCCCCCGGATACGCAGTATTTT,.,TRBJ2-3,.,TRBV7-7